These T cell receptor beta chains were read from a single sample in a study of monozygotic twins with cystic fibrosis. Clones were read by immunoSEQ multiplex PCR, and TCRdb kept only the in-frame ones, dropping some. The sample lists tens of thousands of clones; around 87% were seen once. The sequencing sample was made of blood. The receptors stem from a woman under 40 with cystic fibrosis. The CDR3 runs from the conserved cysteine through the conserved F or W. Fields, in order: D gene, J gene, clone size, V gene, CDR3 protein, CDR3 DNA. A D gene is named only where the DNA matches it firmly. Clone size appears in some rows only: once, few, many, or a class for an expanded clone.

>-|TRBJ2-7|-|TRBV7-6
CASSQAGFGYEQYF
TGTGCCAGCAGCCAAGCAGGGTTTGGCTACGAGCAGTACTTC
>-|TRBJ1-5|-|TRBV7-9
CASSLGEQPQHF
TGTGCCAGCAGCTTGGGGGAACAGCCCCAGCATTTT
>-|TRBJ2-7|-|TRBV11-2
CASSLGTSGGQYF
TGTGCCAGCAGCTTAGGGACTTCGGGCGGGCAGTACTTC
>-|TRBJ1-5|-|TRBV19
CASSIRGPQPQHF
TGTGCCAGTAGTATAAGGGGTCCCCAGCCCCAGCATTTT
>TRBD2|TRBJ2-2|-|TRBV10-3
CAISAGLAGSGTGELFF
TGTGCCATCAGTGCTGGACTAGCGGGGTCGGGCACCGGGGAGCTGTTTTTT
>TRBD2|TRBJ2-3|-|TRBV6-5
CASSPGGGPDTQYF
TGTGCCAGCAGTCCCGGCGGGGGGCCAGATACGCAGTATTTT
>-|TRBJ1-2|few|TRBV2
CASSGAGGKANGYTF
TGTGCCAGCAGTGGGGCGGGGGGCAAGGCGAATGGCTACACCTTC
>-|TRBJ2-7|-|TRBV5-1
CASRGGGTYEQYF
TGCGCCAGCAGGGGCGGTGGGACGTACGAGCAGTACTTC
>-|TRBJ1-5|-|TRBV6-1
CASSDPHSNQPQHF
TGTGCCAGCAGTGATCCACATAGCAATCAGCCCCAGCATTTT
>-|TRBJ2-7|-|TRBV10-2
CASSGGEIGQYF
TGCGCCAGCAGTGGGGGAGAAATTGGGCAGTACTTC
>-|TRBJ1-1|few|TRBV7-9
CGAGTAFF
TGTGGGGCGGGGACGGCTTTCTTT
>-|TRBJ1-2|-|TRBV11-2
CASSLRPHGSGYTF
TGTGCCAGCAGCTTGAGGCCCCACGGTAGCGGCTACACCTTC
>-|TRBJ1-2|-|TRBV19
CASSPQGRGYTF
TGTGCCAGTAGTCCGCAGGGGCGGGGCTACACCTTC
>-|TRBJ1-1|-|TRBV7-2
CASSMTVNTEAFF
TGTGCCAGCAGCATGACAGTGAACACTGAAGCTTTCTTT
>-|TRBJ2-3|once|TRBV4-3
CASSQDRDITQYF
TGCGCCAGCAGCCAAGATAGGGACATTACGCAGTATTTT
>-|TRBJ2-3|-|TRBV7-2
CASSLGWTDTQYF
TGTGCCAGCAGCTTAGGATGGACAGATACGCAGTATTTT
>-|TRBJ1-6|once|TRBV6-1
CASSEDIALNSPLHF
TGTGCCAGCAGTGAGGATATCGCATTAAATTCACCCCTCCACTTT
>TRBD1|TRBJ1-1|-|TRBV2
CASSDPFRDRVRAFF
TGTGCCAGCAGTGACCCTTTCCGGGACAGGGTGCGTGCTTTCTTT
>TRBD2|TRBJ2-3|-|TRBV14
CASSPLAGGPLVTQYF
TGTGCCAGCAGCCCCTTAGCGGGGGGGCCCCTAGTTACGCAGTATTTT
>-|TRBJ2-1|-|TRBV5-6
CASTVSYSYWSYNEQFF
TGTGCCAGCACTGTATCTTATTCTTATTGGTCCTACAATGAGCAGTTCTTC
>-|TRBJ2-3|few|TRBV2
CASSGTLTDTQYF
TGTGCCAGCAGCGGGACACTCACAGATACGCAGTATTTT
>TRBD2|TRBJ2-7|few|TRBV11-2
CASSWETGLPHYEQYF
TGTGCCAGCAGCTGGGAGACGGGACTACCCCACTACGAGCAGTACTTC
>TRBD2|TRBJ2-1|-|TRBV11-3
CASSFRRGGLGEQFF
TGTGCCAGCAGCTTTCGGCGGGGGGGCCTCGGTGAGCAGTTCTTC
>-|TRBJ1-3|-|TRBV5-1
CASSLAGDGNTIYF
TGCGCCAGCAGCTTGGCGGGAGATGGAAACACCATATATTTT
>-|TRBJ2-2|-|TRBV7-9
CASSLARNTGELFF
TGTGCCAGCAGCTTAGCCAGGAACACCGGGGAGCTGTTTTTT
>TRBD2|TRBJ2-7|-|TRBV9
CASSVGGTSGSYEQYF
TGTGCCAGCAGCGTAGGAGGGACTAGCGGTTCCTACGAGCAGTACTTC
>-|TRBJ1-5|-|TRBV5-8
CASSLVGDQPQHF
TGTGCCAGCAGCTTGGTGGGGGATCAGCCCCAGCATTTT
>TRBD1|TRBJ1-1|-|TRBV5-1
CASSLADRAYTEAFF
TGCGCCAGCAGCTTGGCGGACAGGGCGTACACTGAAGCTTTCTTT
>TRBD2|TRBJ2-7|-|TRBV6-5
CASSYSTGTRNYEQYF
TGTGCCAGCAGTTACTCAACCGGGACTAGAAACTACGAGCAGTACTTC
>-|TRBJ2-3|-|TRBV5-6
CASTNTDTQYF
TGTGCCAGCACCAACACAGATACGCAGTATTTT
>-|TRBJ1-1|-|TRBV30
CAWSVLRGTEAFF
TGTGCCTGGAGTGTACTCCGGGGCACTGAAGCTTTCTTT
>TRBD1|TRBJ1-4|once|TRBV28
CASSDLQGALNEKLFF
TGTGCCAGCAGCGACTTACAGGGGGCGCTAAATGAAAAACTGTTTTTT
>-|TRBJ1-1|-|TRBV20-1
CSATGYTEAFF
TGCAGTGCTACGGGTTACACTGAAGCTTTCTTT
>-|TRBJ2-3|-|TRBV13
CASSSRYTQYF
TGTGCCAGCAGCTCGCGGTATACGCAGTATTTT
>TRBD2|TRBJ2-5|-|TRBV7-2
CASSSQLAGGMVETQYF
TGTGCCAGCAGCTCTCAACTAGCGGGGGGGATGGTGGAGACCCAGTACTTC
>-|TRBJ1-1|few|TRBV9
CASSVGAGKNEAFF
TGTGCCAGCAGCGTAGGGGCAGGGAAAAATGAAGCTTTCTTT
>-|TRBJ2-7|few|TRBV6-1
CASTKSSSYEQYF
TGTGCCAGCACGAAGAGCAGCTCCTACGAGCAGTACTTC
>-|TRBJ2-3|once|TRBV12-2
CASRFGGVVDTQYF
TGTGCAAGTCGCTTCGGGGGGGTGGTAGATACGCAGTATTTT
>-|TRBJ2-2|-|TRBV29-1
CSAWTNANTGELFF
TGCAGCGCCTGGACAAACGCGAACACCGGGGAGCTGTTTTTT
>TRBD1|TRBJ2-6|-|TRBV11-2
CASSLPDRGPLSGANVLTF
TGTGCCAGCAGCTTACCGGACAGGGGGCCTCTCTCTGGGGCCAACGTCCTGACTTTC
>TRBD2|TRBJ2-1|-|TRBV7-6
CASGGGGAYNEQFF
TGTGCCAGCGGAGGCGGGGGGGCCTACAATGAGCAGTTCTTC
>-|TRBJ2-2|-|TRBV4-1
CASTASWTANTGELFF
TGCGCCAGCACTGCGTCTTGGACAGCCAACACCGGGGAGCTGTTTTTT
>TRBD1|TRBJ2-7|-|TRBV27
CASSPGTGGVGYEQYF
TGTGCCAGCAGTCCCGGGACAGGTGGGGTCGGCTACGAGCAGTACTTC
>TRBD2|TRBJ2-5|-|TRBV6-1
CASSAAGLAGGRQETQYF
TGTGCCAGCAGTGCCGCGGGACTAGCGGGGGGACGCCAAGAGACCCAGTACTTC
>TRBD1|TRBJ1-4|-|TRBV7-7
CASSLSQGAKLFF
TGTGCCAGCAGCTTATCACAGGGGGCGAAACTGTTTTTT
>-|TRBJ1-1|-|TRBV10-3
CAISLGNTEAFF
TGTGCCATCAGCCTAGGTAACACTGAAGCTTTCTTT
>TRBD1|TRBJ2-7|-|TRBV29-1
CSVEVGQGGYEQYF
TGCAGCGTTGAAGTGGGACAGGGGGGGTACGAGCAGTACTTC
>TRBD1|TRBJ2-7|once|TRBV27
CASSFTGARGLQQYF
TGTGCCAGCAGCTTTACAGGGGCAAGGGGCCTGCAGCAGTACTTC
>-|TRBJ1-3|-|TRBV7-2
CASSFFRVSGNTIYF
TGTGCCAGCAGCTTTTTCAGGGTCTCTGGAAACACCATATATTTT
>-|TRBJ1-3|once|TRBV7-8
CASSTLVGTGNTIYF
TGTGCCAGCAGCACCCTAGTGGGGACCGGAAACACCATATATTTT